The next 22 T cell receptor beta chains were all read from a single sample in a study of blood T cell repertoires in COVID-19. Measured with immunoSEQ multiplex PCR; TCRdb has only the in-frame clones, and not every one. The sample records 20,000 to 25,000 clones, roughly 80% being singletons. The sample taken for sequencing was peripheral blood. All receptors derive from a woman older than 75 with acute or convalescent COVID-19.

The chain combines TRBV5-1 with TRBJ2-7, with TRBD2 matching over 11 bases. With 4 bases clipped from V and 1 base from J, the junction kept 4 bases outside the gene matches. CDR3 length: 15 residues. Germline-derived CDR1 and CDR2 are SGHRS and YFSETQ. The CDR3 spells CASSPGLAVSYEQYF. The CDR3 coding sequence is TGCGCCAGCAGCCCGGGACTAGCGGTTTCCTACGAGCAGTACTTC.

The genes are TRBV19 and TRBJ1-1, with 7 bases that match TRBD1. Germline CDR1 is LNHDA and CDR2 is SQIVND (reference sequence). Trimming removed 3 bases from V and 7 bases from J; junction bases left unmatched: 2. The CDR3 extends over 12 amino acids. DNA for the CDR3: TGTGCCAGTAGTATTAACAGGGGTGAAGCTTTCTTT. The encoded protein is CASSINRGEAFF.

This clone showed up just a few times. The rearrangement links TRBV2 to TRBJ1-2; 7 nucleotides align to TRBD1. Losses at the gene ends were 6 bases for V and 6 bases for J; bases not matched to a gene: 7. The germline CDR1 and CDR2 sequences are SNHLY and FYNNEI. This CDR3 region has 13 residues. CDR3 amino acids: CASSLTGMDGYTF. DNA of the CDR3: TGTGCCAGCAGCCTGACAGGGATGGATGGCTACACCTTC.

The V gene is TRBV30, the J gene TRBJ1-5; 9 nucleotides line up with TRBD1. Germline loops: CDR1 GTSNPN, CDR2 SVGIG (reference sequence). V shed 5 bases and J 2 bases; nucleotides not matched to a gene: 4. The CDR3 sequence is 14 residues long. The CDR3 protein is CAWATGGGNQPQHF. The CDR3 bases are TGTGCCTGGGCTACAGGGGGCGGCAATCAGCCCCAGCATTTT.

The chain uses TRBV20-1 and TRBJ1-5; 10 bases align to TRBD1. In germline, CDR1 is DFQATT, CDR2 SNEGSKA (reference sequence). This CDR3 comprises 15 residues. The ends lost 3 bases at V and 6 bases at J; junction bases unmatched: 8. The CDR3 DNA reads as TGCAGTGCTAGTCGGAGACAGGGGGCTGTTCAGCCCCAGCATTTT. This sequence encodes CSASRRQGAVQPQHF.

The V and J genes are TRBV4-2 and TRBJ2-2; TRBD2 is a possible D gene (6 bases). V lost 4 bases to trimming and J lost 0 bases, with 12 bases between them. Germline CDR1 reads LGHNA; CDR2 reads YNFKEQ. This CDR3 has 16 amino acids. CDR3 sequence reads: CASSPSEGANTGELFF. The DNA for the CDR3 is TGTGCCAGCAGCCCCTCGGAGGGAGCGAACACCGGGGAGCTGTTTTTT.

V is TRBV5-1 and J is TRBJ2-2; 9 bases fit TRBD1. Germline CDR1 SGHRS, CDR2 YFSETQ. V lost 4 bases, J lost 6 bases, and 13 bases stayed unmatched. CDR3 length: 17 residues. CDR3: CASSLGTGPSTAGELFF. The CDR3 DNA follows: TGCGCCAGCAGCCTTGGGACAGGGCCGTCTACCGCCGGGGAGCTGTTTTTT.

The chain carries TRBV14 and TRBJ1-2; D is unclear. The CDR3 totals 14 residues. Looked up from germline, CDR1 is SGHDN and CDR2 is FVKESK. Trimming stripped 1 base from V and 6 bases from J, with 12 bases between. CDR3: CASSQAGGSHGYTF. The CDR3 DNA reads TGTGCCAGCAGCCAAGCTGGAGGGAGCCATGGCTACACCTTC.

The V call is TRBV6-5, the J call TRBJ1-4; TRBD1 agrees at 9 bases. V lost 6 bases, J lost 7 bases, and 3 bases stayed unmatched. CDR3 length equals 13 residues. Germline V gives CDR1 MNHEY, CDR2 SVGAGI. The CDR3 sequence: CASRGTGFEKLFF. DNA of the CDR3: TGTGCCAGCAGAGGGACAGGGTTTGAAAAACTGTTTTTT.

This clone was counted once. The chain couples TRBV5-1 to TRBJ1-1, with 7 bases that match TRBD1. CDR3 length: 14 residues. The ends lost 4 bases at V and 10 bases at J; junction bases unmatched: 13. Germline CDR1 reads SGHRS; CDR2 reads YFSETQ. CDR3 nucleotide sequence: TGCGCCAGCAGCCCCCCCGGGACAGATTTCTTAGCTTTCTTT. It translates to CASSPPGTDFLAFF.

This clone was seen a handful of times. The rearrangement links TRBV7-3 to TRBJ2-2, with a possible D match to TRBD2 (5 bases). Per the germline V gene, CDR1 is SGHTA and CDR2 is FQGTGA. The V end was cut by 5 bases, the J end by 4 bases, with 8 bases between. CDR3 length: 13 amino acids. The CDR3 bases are TGTGCCAGCAGCCCCGGGGTCACCGGGGAGCTGTTTTTT. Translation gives CASSPGVTGELFF. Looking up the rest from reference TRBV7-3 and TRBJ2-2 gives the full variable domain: GAGVSQTPSNKVTEKGKYVELRCDPISGHTALYWYRQSLGQGPEFLIYFQGTGAADDSGLPNDRFFAVRPEGSVSTLKIQRTERGDSAVYLCASSPGVTGELFFGEGSRLTVL.

The CDR3 loop is CSVEGHRGGYTF. The DNA of the CDR3 is TGCAGCGTTGAAGGCCACAGGGGTGGCTACACCTTC. V usage is TRBV29-1 and J usage is TRBJ1-2, with 7 bases lining up with TRBD1. V lost 1 base to trimming and J lost 7 bases; unmatched junction nucleotides: 3. Germline V CDR1 and CDR2: SQVTM, ANQGSEA. This CDR3 is 12 amino acids long.

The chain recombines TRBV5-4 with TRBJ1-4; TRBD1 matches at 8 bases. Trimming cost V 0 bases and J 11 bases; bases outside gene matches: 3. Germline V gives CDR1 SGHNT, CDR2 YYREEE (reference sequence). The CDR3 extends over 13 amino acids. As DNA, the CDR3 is TGTGCCAGCAGCTTGGCGACAGGGGATAAACTGTTTTTT. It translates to CASSLATGDKLFF.

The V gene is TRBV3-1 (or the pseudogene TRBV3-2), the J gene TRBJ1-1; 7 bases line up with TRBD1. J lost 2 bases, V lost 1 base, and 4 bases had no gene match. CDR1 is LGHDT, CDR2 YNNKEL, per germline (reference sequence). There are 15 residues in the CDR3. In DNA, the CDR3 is TGTGCCAGCAGCCAAGGGGACAGACCTAACACTGAAGCTTTCTTT. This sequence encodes CASSQGDRPNTEAFF.

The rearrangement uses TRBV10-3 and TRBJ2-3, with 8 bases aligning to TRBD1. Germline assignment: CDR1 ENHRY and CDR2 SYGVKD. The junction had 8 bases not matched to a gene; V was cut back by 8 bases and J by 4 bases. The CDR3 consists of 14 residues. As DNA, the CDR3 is TGTGCCATCGCTCAGGGACAGGCGGCAGATACGCAGTATTTT. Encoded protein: CAIAQGQAADTQYF.

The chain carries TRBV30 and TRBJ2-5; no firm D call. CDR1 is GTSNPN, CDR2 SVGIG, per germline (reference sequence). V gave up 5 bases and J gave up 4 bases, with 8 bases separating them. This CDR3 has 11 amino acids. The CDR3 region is CAWDLRETQYF. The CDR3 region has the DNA TGTGCCTGGGACCTTAGAGAGACCCAGTACTTC.

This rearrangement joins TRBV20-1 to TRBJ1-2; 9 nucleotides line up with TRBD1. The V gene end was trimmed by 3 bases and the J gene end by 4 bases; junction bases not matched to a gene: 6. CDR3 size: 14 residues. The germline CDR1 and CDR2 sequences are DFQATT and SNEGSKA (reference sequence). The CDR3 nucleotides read TGCAGTGCTAGTGCCTGGGACAGGGCCTATGGCTACACCTTC. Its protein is CSASAWDRAYGYTF.

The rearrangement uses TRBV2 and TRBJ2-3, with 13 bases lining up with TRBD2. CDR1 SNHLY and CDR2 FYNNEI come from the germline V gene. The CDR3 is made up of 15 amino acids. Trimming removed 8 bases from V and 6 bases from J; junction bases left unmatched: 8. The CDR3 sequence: CASLKEGLAGDTQYF. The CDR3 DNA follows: TGTGCCAGCCTGAAAGAGGGACTAGCGGGGGATACGCAGTATTTT.

CDR3 sequence reads: CASSLRRLPGETQYF. CDR3 sequence (DNA): TGTGCCAGCAGTCTCCGCCGGCTGCCGGGGGAGACCCAGTACTTC. The gene calls are TRBV27 and TRBJ2-5; tentative D call: TRBD2 (5 bases). Germline CDR1 MNHEY, CDR2 SMNVEV (reference sequence). The CDR3 length is 15 residues. V lost 5 bases, J lost 5 bases, and 18 bases lay in between.

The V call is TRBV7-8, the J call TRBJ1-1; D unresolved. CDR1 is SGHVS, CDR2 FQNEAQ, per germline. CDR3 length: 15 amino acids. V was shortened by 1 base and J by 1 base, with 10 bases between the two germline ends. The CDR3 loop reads CASSLGRRENTEAFF. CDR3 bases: TGTGCCAGCAGCTTAGGGAGGCGGGAGAACACTGAAGCTTTCTTT. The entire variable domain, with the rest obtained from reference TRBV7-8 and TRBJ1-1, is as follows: GAGVSQSPRYKVAKRGQDVALRCDPISGHVSLFWYQQALGQGPEFLTYFQNEAQLDKSGLPSDRFFAERPEGSVSTLKIQRTQQEDSAVYLCASSLGRRENTEAFFGQGTRLTVV.

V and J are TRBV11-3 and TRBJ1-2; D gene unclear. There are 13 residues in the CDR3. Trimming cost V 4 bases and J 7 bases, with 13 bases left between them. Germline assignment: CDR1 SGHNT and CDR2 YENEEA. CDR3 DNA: TGTGCCAGCAGCTCCGGAAGAGGATCTGGCTACACCTTC. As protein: CASSSGRGSGYTF.

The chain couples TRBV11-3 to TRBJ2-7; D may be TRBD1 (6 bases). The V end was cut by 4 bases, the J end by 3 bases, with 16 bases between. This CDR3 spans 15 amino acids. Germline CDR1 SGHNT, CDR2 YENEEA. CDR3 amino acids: CASSYRGHPDYEQYF. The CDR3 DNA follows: TGTGCCAGCAGCTATAGGGGACATCCTGACTACGAGCAGTACTTC.